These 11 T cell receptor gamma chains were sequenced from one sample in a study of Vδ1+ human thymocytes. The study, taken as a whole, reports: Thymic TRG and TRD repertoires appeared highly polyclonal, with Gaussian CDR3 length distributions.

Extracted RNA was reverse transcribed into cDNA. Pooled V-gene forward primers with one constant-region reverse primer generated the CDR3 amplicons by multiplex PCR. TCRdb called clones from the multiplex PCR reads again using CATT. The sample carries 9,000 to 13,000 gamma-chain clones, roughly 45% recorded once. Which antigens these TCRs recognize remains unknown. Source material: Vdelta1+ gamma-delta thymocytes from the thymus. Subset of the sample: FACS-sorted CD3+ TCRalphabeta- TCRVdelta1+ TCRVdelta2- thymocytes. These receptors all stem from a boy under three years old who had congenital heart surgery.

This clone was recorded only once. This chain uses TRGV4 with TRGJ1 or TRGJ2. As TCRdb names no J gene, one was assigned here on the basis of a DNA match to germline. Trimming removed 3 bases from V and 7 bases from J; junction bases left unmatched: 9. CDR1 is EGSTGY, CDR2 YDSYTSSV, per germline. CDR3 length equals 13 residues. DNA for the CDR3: TGTGCCACCTGGGATTTTTGGGGATATAAGAAACTCTTT. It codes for CATWDFWGYKKLF.

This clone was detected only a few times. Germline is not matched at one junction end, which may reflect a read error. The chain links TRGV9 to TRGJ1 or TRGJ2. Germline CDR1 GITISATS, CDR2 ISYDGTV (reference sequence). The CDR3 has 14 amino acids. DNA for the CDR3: TGTGCCTTGTGGGAGGGCTGGGATTATTATACGAAACTCTTT. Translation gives CALWEGWDYYTKLF.

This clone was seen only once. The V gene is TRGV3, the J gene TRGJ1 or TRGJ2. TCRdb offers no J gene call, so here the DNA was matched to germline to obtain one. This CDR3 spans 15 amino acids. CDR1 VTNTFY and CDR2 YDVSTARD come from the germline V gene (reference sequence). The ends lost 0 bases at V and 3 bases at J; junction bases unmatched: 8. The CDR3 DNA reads TGTGCCACCTGGGACAGGCCTTGGATTTATTATAAGAAACTCTTT. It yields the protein CATWDRPWIYYKKLF.

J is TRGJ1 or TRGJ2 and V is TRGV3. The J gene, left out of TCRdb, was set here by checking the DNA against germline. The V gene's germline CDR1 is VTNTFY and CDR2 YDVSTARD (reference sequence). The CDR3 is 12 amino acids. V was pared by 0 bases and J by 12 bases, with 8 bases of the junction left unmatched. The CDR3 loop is CATWDRRPMKLF. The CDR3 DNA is TGTGCCACCTGGGACAGGCGCCCAATGAAACTCTTT.

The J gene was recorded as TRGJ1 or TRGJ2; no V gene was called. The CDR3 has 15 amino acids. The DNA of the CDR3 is TGTGCCACCTGGGACAGGCAGACGAATTATTATAAGAAACTCTTT. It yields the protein CATWDRQTNYYKKLF.

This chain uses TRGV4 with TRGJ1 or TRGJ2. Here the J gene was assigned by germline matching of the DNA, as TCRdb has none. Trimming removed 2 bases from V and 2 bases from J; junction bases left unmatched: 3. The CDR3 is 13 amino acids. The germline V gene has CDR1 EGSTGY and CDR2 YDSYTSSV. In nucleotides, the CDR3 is TGTGCCACCTGGGATGCCCATTATTATAAGAAACTCTTT. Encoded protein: CATWDAHYYKKLF.

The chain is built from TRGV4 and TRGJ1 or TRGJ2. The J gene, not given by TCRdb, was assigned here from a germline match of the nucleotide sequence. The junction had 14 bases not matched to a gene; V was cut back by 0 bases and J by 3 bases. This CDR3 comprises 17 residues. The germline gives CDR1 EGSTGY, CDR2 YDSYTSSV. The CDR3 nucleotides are TGTGCCACCTGGGATGGGCCATCTCGCTTCGGTTATTATAAGAAACTCTTT. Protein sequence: CATWDGPSRFGYYKKLF.

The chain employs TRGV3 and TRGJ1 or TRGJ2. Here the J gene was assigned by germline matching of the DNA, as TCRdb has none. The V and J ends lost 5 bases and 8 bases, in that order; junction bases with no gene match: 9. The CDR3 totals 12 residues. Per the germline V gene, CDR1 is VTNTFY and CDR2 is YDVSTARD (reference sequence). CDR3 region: CATWVGGDKKLF. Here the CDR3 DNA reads TGTGCCACCTGGGTCGGGGGGGATAAGAAACTCTTT.

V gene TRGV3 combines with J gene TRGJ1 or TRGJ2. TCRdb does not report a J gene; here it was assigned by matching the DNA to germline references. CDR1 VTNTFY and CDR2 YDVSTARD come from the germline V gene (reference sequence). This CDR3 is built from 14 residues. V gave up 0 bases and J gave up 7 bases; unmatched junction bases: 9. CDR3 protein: CATWDRRGGYKKLF. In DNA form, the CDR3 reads TGTGCCACCTGGGACAGGCGGGGAGGCTATAAGAAACTCTTT.

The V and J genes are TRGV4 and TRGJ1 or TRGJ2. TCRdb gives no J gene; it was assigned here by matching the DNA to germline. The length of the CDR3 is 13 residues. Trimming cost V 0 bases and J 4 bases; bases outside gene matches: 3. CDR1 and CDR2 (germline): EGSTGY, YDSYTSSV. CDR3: CATWDGDYYKKLF. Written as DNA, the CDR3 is TGTGCCACCTGGGATGGGGACTATTATAAGAAACTCTTT.

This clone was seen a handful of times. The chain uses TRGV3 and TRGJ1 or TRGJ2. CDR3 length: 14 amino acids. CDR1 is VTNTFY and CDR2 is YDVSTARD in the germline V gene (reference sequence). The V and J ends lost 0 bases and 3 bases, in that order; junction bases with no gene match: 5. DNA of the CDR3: TGTGCCACCTGGGACAGGCCGGCTTATTATAAGAAACTCTTT. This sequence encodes CATWDRPAYYKKLF.